This T cell receptor (beta chain) was captured in a study of T cell repertoires in cytomegalovirus infection. Turning to this clonotype: What it recognizes is unknown.

Via MiXCR, TCRdb re-called the reads, giving one row per CDR3 protein. The table lists 35,000 or so distinct CDR3 sequences, less than 60% of them singletons, with 75% to 95% in the top ten. The TCR sequence derives from a human donor in good health (CMV status not recorded). Some clones in this sample may be carry-over from other donors' samples. The starting material was CD8+ T cells from cultured PBMCs, obtained from culture after CMV antigen stimulation.

The CDR3 sequence is CASSLEMGRRNTEAFF. CDR3 in DNA: TGTGCCAGCAGCTTAGAAATGGGGAGGAGGAACACTGAAGCTTTCTTT. The rearrangement uses TRBV11-2 and TRBJ1-1; no clear D gene. Germline CDR1 reads SGHAT; CDR2 reads FQNNGV. The ends were cut back, 0 bases at V and 1 base at J, with 12 bases in the middle. CDR3 length equals 16 residues.